The source of this T cell receptor (beta chain) is a study of T cells in localized non-small cell lung cancer (dated by TCRdb to 2020 to 2021). For the study in its entirety: The study examined T cell repertoires in roughly 240 patients with early-stage NSCLC and compared tumors with uninvolved tumor-adjacent lungs. All 250 or so NSCLC patients in the cohort were treatment-naive and had localized lung tumors that were resected. NSCLC patients had a mean age of roughly 66 years, and 120 to 150 were male and 107 female. The investigation overall reported the following: Because the study design was exploratory, TCR variables were selected using unadjusted p-values without false-discovery rate correction. A median of about 50 of the top 100 tumor clones turned up in the paired uninvolved adjacent lung, and some 27 of those clones also ranked among the top 100 of that same adjacent lung. Higher blood T cell density associated with longer overall survival, while higher adjacent-lung clonality associated with shorter survival. Because multi-region sequencing of the tumors was not done, intratumor heterogeneity could not be ruled out. The highest T cell clonality was observed in uninvolved tumor-adjacent lung, where clonality exceeded that of tumor, suggesting that antigenic responses were more focused in uninvolved tumor-adjacent lung.

The immunoSEQ Assay was used to sequence TCR beta CDR3 regions from DNA. The study's own analysis went as follows. T cell density was computed as TCR beta template counts normalized to usable DNA estimated by amplifying housekeeping genes. The preseqR package was used to estimate richness by extrapolating to 400,000 templates for PBMC samples and to 120,000 templates for tissue samples. Clonality was defined as one minus Pielou's evenness. Tissue-enriched TCRs were identified through differential abundance testing performed on productive amino-acid clonotypes, with a minimum total count of 5 and an alpha of 0.1. The Jaccard Index and the Morisita Overlap Index were used to measure how much the repertoires overlapped between compartments. TCR beta CDR3s were clustered by GLIPH together with public tetramer-defined viral CDR3s, and at least three viral sequences plus V-gene enrichment were required for viral motifs. Entries here come from immuneACCESS through TCRdb and include only in-frame sequences with V and J called. Some clones fail to appear in such tables; in the studies checked, an unresolved V gene covers under half of the shortfall, and the cause of the remainder is unknown. V, J and clone size are taken as reported in that table, and D and trimming were inferred from the DNA itself. Counted in this sample were fewer than 40,000 clones; roughly 93% of them appeared once. 6.5% to 10% of the sample is taken by the ten largest.

Concerning this clone: The specificity of this receptor is unknown. No base quality values were provided; no much bigger clone lies one nucleotide off.

At diagnosis, tumor, uninvolved tumor-adjacent lung and peripheral blood were collected and then preserved as a mix of FFPE and fresh-frozen material. For TCR repertoire profiling, blood samples were analyzed as peripheral blood mononuclear cells. The germline V gene yields SGHTS for CDR1 and YDEGEE for CDR2. There are 13 amino acids in the CDR3, from cysteine to phenylalanine inclusive. This entry keeps only the CDR3 DNA: 39 bases, framed from base 1. V ends up 4 bases short and J 5 bases short, with an unmatched junction base count of 2. Sample: peripheral blood, taken before any cancer treatment. Here the chain combines TRBV5-8 and TRBJ2-2; TRBD2 lines up with 7 middle nucleotides. This receptor was identified in a female donor of 60 years or more with stage I lung adenocarcinoma. The base sequence is TGTGCCAGCAGCGGGCGGGGGACCGGGGAGCTGTTTTTT. Its product reads: CASSGRGTGELFF. With the portions outside the CDR3 filled from the reference TRBV5-8 and TRBJ2-2 genes, the complete variable region becomes EAGVTQSPTHLIKTRGQQATLRCSPISGHTSVYWYQQALGLGLQFLLWYDEGEERNRGNFPPRFSGRQFPNYSSELNVNALELEDSALYLCASSGRGTGELFFGEGSRLTVL.